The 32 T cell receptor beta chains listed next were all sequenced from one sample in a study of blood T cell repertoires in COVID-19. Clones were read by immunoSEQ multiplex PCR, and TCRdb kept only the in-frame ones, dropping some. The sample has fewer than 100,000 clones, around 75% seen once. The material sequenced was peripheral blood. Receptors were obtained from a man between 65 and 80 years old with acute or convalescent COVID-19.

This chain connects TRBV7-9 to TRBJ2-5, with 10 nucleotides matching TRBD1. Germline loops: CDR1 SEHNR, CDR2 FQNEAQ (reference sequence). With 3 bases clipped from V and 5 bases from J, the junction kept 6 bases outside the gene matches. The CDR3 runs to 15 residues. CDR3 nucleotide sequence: TGTGCCAGCAGCTTGCCGGGACAGGGGAGGGAGACCCAGTACTTC. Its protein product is CASSLPGQGRETQYF.

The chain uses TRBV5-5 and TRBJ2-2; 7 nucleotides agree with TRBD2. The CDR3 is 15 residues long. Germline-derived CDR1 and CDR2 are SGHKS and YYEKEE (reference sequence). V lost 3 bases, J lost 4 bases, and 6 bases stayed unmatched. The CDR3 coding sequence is TGTGCCAGCAGCTCTCTAGCGGACCGCACCGGGGAGCTGTTTTTT. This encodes CASSSLADRTGELFF. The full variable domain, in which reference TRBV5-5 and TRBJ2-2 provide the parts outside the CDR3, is DAGVTQSPTHLIKTRGQQVTLRCSPISGHKSVSWYQQVLGQGPQFIFQYYEKEERGRGNFPDRFSARQFPNYSSELNVNALLLGDSALYLCASSSLADRTGELFFGEGSRLTVL.

The CDR3 DNA is TGTGCCAGCTCACGACAGGGGGCGAGGAATCAGCCCCAGCATTTT. It specifies CASSRQGARNQPQHF. V gene TRBV18 combines with J gene TRBJ1-5, with 10 bases fitting TRBD1. V lost 4 bases, J lost 4 bases, and 4 bases stayed unmatched. Per the germline V gene, CDR1 is KGHSH and CDR2 is LQKENI. The CDR3 is 15 residues long.

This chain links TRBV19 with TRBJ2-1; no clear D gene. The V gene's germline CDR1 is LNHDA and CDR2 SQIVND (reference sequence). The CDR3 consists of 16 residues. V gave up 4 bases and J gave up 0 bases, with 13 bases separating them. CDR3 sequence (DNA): TGTGCCAGTAGTAGGCTACAGATGAGCTCCTACAATGAGCAGTTCTTC. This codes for CASSRLQMSSYNEQFF.

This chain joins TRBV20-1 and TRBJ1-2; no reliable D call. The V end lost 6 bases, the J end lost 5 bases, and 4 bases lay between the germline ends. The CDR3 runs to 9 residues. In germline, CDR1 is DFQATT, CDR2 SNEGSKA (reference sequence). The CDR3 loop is CSALYGYTF. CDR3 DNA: TGCAGTGCCCTGTATGGCTACACCTTC.

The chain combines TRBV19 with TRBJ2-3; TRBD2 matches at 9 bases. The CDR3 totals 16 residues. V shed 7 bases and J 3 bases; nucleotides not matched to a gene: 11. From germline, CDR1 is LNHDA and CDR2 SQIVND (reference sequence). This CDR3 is CASIDGVAGATDTQYF. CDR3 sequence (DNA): TGTGCCAGTATTGATGGGGTAGCGGGAGCTACAGATACGCAGTATTTT. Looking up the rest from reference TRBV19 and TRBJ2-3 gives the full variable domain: DGGITQSPKYLFRKEGQNVTLSCEQNLNHDAMYWYRQDPGQGLRLIYYSQIVNDFQKGDIAEGYSVSREKKESFPLTVTSAQKNPTAFYLCASIDGVAGATDTQYFGPGTRLTVL.

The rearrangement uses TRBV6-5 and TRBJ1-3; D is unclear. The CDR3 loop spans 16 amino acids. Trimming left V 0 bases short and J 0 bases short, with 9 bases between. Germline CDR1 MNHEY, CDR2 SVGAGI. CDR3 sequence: CASSYSGGNSGNTIYF. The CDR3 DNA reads TGTGCCAGCAGTTACTCAGGCGGGAACTCTGGAAACACCATATATTTT.

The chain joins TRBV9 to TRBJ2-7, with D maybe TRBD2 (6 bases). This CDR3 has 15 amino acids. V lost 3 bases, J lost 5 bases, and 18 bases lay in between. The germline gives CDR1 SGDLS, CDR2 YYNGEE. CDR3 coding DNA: TGTGCCAGCAGCGCCACTCTTGGGGAGGTCCACGAGCAGTACTTC. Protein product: CASSATLGEVHEQYF.

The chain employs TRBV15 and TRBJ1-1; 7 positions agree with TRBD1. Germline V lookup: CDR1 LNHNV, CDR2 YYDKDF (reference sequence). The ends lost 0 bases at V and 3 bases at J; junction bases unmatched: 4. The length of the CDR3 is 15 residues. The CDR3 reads CATSRDVQGDTEAFF. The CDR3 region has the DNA TGTGCCACCAGCAGAGATGTGCAGGGGGACACTGAAGCTTTCTTT.

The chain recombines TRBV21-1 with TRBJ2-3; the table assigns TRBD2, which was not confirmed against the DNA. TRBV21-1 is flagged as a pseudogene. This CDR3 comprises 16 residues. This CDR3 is CASSKDFGRALDTQYF. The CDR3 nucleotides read TGTGCCAGCAGCAAAGATTTCGGGAGGGCCTTAGATACGCAGTATTTT.

In DNA, the CDR3 is TGTGCCAGCAGTTTACTCAGTACAGGGGGCGGGGAAAAACTGTTTTTT. Amino acids: CASSLLSTGGGEKLFF. The rearrangement links TRBV27 to TRBJ1-4; 9 nucleotides match TRBD1. CDR3 length equals 16 residues. Trimming cost V 2 bases and J 8 bases; bases outside gene matches: 9. Germline V CDR1 and CDR2: MNHEY, SMNVEV (reference sequence).

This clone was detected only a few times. CDR3 nucleotides: TGTGCCAGTAGTAATAAGCGGGATCTCGCAGATACGCAGTATTTT. The encoded protein is CASSNKRDLADTQYF. V and J are TRBV19 and TRBJ2-3, with 7 bases fitting TRBD2. The trim removed 4 bases at V and 4 bases at J, leaving 8 bases unmatched. From germline, CDR1 is LNHDA and CDR2 SQIVND (reference sequence). This CDR3 region has 15 residues.

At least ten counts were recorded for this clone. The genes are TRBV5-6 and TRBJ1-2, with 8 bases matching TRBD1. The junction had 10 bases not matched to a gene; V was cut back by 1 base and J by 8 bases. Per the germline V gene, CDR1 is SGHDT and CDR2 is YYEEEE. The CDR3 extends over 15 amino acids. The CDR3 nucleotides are TGTGCCAGCAGCTTGTGGGGGGACAGGACCCGCGGCTACACCTTC. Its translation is CASSLWGDRTRGYTF.

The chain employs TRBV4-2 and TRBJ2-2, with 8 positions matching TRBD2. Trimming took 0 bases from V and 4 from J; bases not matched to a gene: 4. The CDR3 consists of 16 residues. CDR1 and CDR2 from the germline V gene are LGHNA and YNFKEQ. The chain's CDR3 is CASSQDPGGVTGELFF. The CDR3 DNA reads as TGTGCCAGCAGCCAAGATCCGGGGGGGGTCACCGGGGAGCTGTTTTTT.

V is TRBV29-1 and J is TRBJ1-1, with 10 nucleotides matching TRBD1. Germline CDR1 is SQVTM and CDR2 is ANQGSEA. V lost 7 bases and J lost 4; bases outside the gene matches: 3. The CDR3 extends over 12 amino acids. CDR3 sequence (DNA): TGCAGCGCCTGGACAGGGGGCACTGAAGCTTTCTTT. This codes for CSAWTGGTEAFF. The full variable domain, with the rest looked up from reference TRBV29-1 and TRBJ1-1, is SAVISQKPSRDICQRGTSLTIQCQVDSQVTMMFWYRQQPGQSLTLIATANQGSEATYESGFVIDKFPISRPNLTFSTLTVSNMSPEDSSIYLCSAWTGGTEAFFGQGTRLTVV.

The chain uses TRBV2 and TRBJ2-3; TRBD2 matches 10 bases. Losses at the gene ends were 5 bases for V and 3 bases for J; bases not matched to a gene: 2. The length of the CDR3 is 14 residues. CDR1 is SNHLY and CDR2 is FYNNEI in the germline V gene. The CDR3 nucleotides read TGTGCCAGCAGTTCTAGCGGGAGAACAGATACGCAGTATTTT. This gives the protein CASSSSGRTDTQYF.

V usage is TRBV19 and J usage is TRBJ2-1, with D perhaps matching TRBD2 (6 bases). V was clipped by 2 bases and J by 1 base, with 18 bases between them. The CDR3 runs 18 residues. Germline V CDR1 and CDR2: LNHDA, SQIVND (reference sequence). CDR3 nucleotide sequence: TGTGCCAGTAGTATAAGAGGGCCTTTCGGGGGTTCCTACAATGAGCAGTTCTTC. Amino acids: CASSIRGPFGGSYNEQFF. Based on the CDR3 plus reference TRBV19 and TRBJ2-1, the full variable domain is DGGITQSPKYLFRKEGQNVTLSCEQNLNHDAMYWYRQDPGQGLRLIYYSQIVNDFQKGDIAEGYSVSREKKESFPLTVTSAQKNPTAFYLCASSIRGPFGGSYNEQFFGPGTRLTVL.

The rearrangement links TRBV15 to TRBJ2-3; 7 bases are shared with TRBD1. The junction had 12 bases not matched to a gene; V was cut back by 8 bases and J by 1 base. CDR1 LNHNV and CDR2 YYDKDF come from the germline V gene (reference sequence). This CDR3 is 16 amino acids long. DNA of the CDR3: TGTGCCACCGGACTTAACAGGGGCCTTGGCACAGATACGCAGTATTTT. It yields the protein CATGLNRGLGTDTQYF.

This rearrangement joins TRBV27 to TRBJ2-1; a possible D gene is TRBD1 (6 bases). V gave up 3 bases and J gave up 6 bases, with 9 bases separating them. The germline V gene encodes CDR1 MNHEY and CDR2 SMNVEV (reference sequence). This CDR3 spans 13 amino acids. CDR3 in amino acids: CASSLGARNEQFF. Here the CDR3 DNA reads TGTGCCAGCAGTTTGGGGGCCCGCAATGAGCAGTTCTTC.

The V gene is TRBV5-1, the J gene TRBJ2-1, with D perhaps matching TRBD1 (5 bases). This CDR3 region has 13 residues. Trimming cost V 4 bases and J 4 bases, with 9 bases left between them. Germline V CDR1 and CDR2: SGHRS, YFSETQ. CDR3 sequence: CASSPDSYNEQFF. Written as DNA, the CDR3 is TGCGCCAGCAGCCCTGACAGTTACAATGAGCAGTTCTTC.

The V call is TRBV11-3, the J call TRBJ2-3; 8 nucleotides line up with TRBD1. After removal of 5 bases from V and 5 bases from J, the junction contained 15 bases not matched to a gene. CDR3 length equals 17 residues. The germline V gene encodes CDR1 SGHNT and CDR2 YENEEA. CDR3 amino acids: CASSPTTPTGARDTQYF. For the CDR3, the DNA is TGTGCCAGCAGCCCCACGACGCCGACAGGGGCGAGAGATACGCAGTATTTT.

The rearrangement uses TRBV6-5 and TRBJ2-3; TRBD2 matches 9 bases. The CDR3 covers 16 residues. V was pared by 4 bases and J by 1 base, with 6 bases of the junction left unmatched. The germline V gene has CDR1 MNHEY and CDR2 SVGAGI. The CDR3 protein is CASSWGGRAGTDTQYF. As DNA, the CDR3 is TGTGCCAGCAGTTGGGGCGGGAGGGCTGGCACAGATACGCAGTATTTT.

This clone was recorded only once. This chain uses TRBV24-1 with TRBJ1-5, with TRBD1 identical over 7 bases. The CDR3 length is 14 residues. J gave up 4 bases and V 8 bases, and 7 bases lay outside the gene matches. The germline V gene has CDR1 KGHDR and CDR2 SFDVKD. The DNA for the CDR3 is TGTGCCACCAAGGGGGCTACCGGTAATCAGCCCCAGCATTTT. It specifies CATKGATGNQPQHF.

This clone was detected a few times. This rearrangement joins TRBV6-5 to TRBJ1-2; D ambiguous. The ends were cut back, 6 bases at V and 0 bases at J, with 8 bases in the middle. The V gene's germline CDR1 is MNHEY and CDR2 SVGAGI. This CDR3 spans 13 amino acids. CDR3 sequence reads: CASRAGTNYGYTF. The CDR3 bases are TGTGCCAGCAGGGCAGGAACTAACTATGGCTACACCTTC.

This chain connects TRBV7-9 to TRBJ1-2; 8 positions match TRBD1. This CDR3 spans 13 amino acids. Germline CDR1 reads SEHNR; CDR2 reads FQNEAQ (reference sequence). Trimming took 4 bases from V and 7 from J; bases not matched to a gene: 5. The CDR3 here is CASSSSGGGGYTF. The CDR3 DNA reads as TGTGCCAGCAGCTCGTCAGGGGGCGGTGGCTACACCTTC.

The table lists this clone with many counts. The CDR3 region is CASSVGGAGMNTEAFF. CDR3 in DNA: TGTGCCAGCAGCGTAGGGGGAGCAGGTATGAACACTGAAGCTTTCTTT. This rearrangement joins TRBV9 to TRBJ1-1; D is ambiguous. This CDR3 is 16 amino acids long. From germline, CDR1 is SGDLS and CDR2 YYNGEE. Trimming left V 0 bases short and J 0 bases short, with 12 bases between.

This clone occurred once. CDR3 sequence (DNA): TGTGCCAGAAGCGTCGGGACTAGGGGCGGGGAGCTGTTTTTT. It yields the protein CARSVGTRGGELFF. This chain joins TRBV5-3 and TRBJ2-2; 8 bases line up with TRBD2. TRBV5-3 is assigned to the ORF class and has an uncertain function. There are 14 residues in the CDR3. Trimming at V came to 4 bases and at J to 7 bases, leaving 6 bases not matched to a gene.

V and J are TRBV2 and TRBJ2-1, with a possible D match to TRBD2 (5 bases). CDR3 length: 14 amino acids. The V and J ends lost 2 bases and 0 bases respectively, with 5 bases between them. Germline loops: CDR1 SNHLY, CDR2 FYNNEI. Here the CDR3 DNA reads TGTGCCAGCAGTGAAACTAGCTCCTACAATGAGCAGTTCTTC. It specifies CASSETSSYNEQFF.

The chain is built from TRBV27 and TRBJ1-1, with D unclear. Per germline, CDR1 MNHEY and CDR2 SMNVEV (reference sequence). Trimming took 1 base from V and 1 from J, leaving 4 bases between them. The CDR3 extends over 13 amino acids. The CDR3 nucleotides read TGTGCCAGCAGTTTATACAGGAACACTGAAGCTTTCTTT. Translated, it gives CASSLYRNTEAFF.

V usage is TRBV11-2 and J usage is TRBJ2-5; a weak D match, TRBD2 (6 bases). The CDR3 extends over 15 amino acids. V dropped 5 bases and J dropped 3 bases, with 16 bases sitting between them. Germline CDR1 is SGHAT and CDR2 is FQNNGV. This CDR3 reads CASSPRIADEETQYF. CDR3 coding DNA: TGTGCCAGCAGCCCGCGGATAGCGGACGAAGAGACCCAGTACTTC.

CDR3 sequence: CASGPTSGTPYEQYF. CDR3 in DNA: TGCGCCAGCGGGCCGACTAGCGGGACCCCCTACGAGCAGTACTTC. V gene TRBV4-1 combines with J gene TRBJ2-7; 11 nucleotides line up with TRBD2. The CDR3 has 15 residues. With V trimmed by 8 bases and J by 2 bases, 8 bases remained unmatched. Germline CDR1 and CDR2: MGHRA and YSYEKL.

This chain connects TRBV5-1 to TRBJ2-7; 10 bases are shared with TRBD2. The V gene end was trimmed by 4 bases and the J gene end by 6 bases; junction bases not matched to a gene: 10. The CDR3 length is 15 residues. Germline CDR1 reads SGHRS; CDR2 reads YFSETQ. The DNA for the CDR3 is TGCGCCAGCAGCCTCTCGGCAAGCGGGAGGGTCGAGCAGTACTTC. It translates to CASSLSASGRVEQYF.